This T cell receptor (beta chain) was captured by sequencing in a study of cytotoxic CD8 clonotypes in ibrutinib-treated CLL. Turning to the study itself: Of the patients, about a dozen were relapsed/refractory, about 15 treatment-naive and fewer than 18 IGHV unmutated.

Notes on the study in general: Rare overall, public clonotypes shrank or held steady under therapy.

Remarks on this clone: Its specificity is not known.

The method was immunoSEQ multiplex PCR; TCRdb's version includes in-frame clones alone and lacks a portion of them. The table has around 160,000 clones, approximately 80% seen once. Germline V gene lookup returns CDR1 MNHEY and CDR2 SMNVEV (reference sequence). J gave up 5 bases and V 2 bases, and 10 bases lay outside the gene matches. The CDR3 length is 16 residues. V is TRBV27 and J is TRBJ2-7; 9 bases match TRBD1. The source of this sequence is a human donor with chronic lymphocytic leukemia. The input for sequencing was PBMCs, taken after 12 months of ibrutinib treatment. The CDR3 region has the DNA TGTGCCAGCAGTTTAAAAACCGGGACAGGGATCCACGAGCAGTACTTC. The encoded protein is CASSLKTGTGIHEQYF.